What follows is one T cell receptor (beta chain) and its context. Its antigen is undetermined. This record comes from a study of OX40 agonist ivuxolimab in advanced cancers. Findings and caveats of the study: Patients with a partial response at 0.1-3.0 mg/kg had among the lowest clonal expansion.

This CDR3 region has 17 residues. Germline loops: CDR1 SQVTM, CDR2 ANQGSEA. V was clipped by 6 bases and J by 2 bases; unmatched bases: 15. Measured with immunoSEQ multiplex PCR; TCRdb has only the in-frame clones, and not every one. Here the sample spans 150,000 to 180,000 clones, under 95% being singletons. Source: CD4+ or CD8+ T cells sorted from blood, taken in a trial of the OX40 agonist ivuxolimab. The sequence was obtained from an adult with an advanced solid tumor such as melanoma, head and neck, liver or kidney cancer. This sequence joins TRBV29-1 and TRBJ2-7, with 11 bases matching TRBD2. The CDR3 here is CSVSGNWGLAATYEQYF. The CDR3 nucleotides read TGCAGCGTGTCCGGGAATTGGGGACTAGCGGCCACCTACGAGCAGTACTTC.